Sequencing of this T cell receptor (beta chain) was carried out in a study of blood T cell repertoires in COVID-19. Study details: Specimens from acute and convalescent COVID-19 originated in the United States, Italy and Spain.

The protocol was immunoSEQ multiplex PCR, while the TCRdb copy is restricted to in-frame clones and leaves out a portion. This sample yields roughly 91,000 clones, of which approximately 76% are seen a single time; 7% belongs to the top ten. J gave up 5 bases and V 5 bases, and 4 bases lay outside the gene matches. Germline-derived CDR1 and CDR2 are SNHLY and FYNNEI. The CDR3 totals 13 residues. The sequencing input was peripheral blood. This chain uses TRBV2 with TRBJ1-1; 8 positions agree with TRBD1. This clonotype was sampled from a man between 65 and 85 years old with acute or convalescent COVID-19. The CDR3 region has the DNA TGTGCCAGCAGTACAGGGGGTAGGACTGAAGCTTTCTTT. Protein product: CASSTGGRTEAFF.